The sequence of this TCR beta chain was determined in a study of spatial heterogeneity in lung cancer. Study summary: Beta-chain sequences were consistently detected more often than alpha-chain sequences. On average, each unique TCR and UMI combination appeared more than ten times in raw reads. Study-wide points: Detection of ubiquitous tumor TCRs in blood was higher at resection than follow-up.

TCRdb independently ran MiXCR on the 5' RACE reads; one entry per CDR3 protein. Here the sample spans 40,000 to 45,000 distinct CDR3 sequences, approximately 7% being singletons. This sample's time point: sample taken at primary tumor resection. The input material, whole RNA from tumor, nontumor lung or frozen PBMC, was sequenced unsorted. The sample holds many counts of this clonotype. Its antigen is undetermined. The ends were cut back, 1 base at V and 4 bases at J, with 15 bases in the middle. Germline values: CDR1 LGHNA, CDR2 YSLEER. The CDR3 sequence is 16 residues long. This specimen was PBMCs, taken at surgery. The rearrangement uses TRBV4-3 and TRBJ2-3; D unresolved. The TCR sequence derives from a female donor with early-stage non-small cell lung cancer. In nucleotides, the CDR3 is TGCGCCAGCAGCCAAGGGAATAGTTTGTTTGCAGATACGCAGTATTTT. Translating it yields CASSQGNSLFADTQYF.